This TCR beta chain was identified during a study of cytomegalovirus exposure and HLA in healthy donors. Findings and limits, study-wide: Most TCR sequences were seen very rarely across donors, but some public TCRs occurred in many. For TCR beta chains, V- and J-gene trimming was later linked to a missense DCLRE1C variant.

Details on this clone: As yet, its antigen is unknown.

It was with 60 Vbeta and 13 Jbeta primers that the PCR ran. Assay: immunoSEQ multiplex PCR; the TCRdb copy retains only in-frame clones and omits some. This table holds tens of thousands of clones, approximately 63% found once. Deletions cut 0 bases from V and 2 bases from J, with 13 bases between. This CDR3 has 16 amino acids. Germline V gene data show CDR1 as WNHNN and CDR2 as SYGVQD (reference sequence). The sequencing sample was made of PBMCs. The clonotype comes from a woman in her thirties in good health and CMV-seronegative. The V gene is TRBV10-1, the J gene TRBJ2-5; D is ambiguous. The CDR3 DNA reads as TGCGCCAGCAGTGAGTCCGGGTCCCCCTCACAAGAGACCCAGTACTTC. Translation: CASSESGSPSQETQYF.